This T cell receptor beta chain was sequenced during a study of identical twins. Germline V lookup: CDR1 MNHNS, CDR2 SASEGT. V was pared by 6 bases and J by 0 bases, with 5 bases of the junction left unmatched. The CDR3 spans 15 residues. TCRdb reprocessed the 5' RACE reads via MiXCR and lists one record per CDR3 protein. The sample holds over 550,000 distinct CDR3 sequences, around 7.4% seen once. This clonotype was detected only a few times. This sample was shared with a second study, whose subject was yellow fever vaccine responses in identical twins.

This clonotype was obtained from a woman aged 18-35 years in good health. The V call is TRBV6-1, the J call TRBJ2-4, with 7 bases identical to TRBD2. The specimen sequenced was PBMCs. CDR3 nucleotide sequence: TGTGCCAGCAGCGGACTAGGAGTAGCCAAAAACATTCAGTACTTC. This encodes CASSGLGVAKNIQYF.